This entry lists 15 T cell receptor beta chains sequenced from one sample in a study of control samples from healthy donors and cancer patients. Assay used: immunoSEQ multiplex PCR; TCRdb lists only in-frame clones, some missing. The table lists 90,000 to 150,000 clones, about 91% of them singletons. Sequencing input: blood. The receptors derive from a man aged 40-50 years in good health.

This rearrangement joins TRBV24-1 to TRBJ2-5; D could derive from TRBD1 or TRBD2 (6 bases each). Trimming pared 7 bases from V and 4 bases from J, leaving 15 bases between. Germline lookup yields CDR1 KGHDR and CDR2 SFDVKD. The CDR3 extends over 14 amino acids. In nucleotides, the CDR3 is TGTGCCACCAGCGAGGGGGGTGTTGGAGAGACCCAGTACTTC. It translates to CATSEGGVGETQYF.

CDR3 in amino acids: CASTLPGPRVAGANVLTF. The CDR3 DNA is TGTGCCAGCACCCTACCGGGACCCCGGGTCGCTGGGGCCAACGTCCTGACTTTC. J is TRBJ2-6 and V is TRBV7-8, with D possibly being TRBD1 or TRBD2 (5 bases each). Trimming left V 7 bases short and J 2 bases short, with 21 bases between. Per germline, CDR1 SGHVS and CDR2 FQNEAQ. The CDR3 contains 18 residues.

Remarks on this clone: The sample carries other DNA sequences with the same CDR3. The rearrangement joins TRBV4-1 to TRBJ1-2, with D unclear. Per germline, CDR1 MGHRA and CDR2 YSYEKL. This CDR3 is 13 amino acids long. The germline V and J ends were trimmed by 1 base and 4 bases, with 7 bases remaining between them. The CDR3 DNA is TGCGCCAGCAGCCAAGTGGGCGCCTATGGCTACACCTTC. This sequence encodes CASSQVGAYGYTF.

V and J are TRBV7-2 and TRBJ1-4; TRBD1 agrees at 8 bases. This CDR3 has 15 residues. Trimming took 5 bases from V and 6 from J; bases not matched to a gene: 8. Germline lookup yields CDR1 SGHTA and CDR2 FQGNSA. The CDR3 is CASSLTTGGYEKLFF. The CDR3, as DNA: TGTGCCAGCAGCCTCACCACAGGGGGGTATGAAAAACTGTTTTTT.

V usage is TRBV6-5 and J usage is TRBJ2-3, with D tentatively TRBD2 (5 bases). The CDR3 extends over 14 amino acids. CDR1 and CDR2 (germline): MNHEY, SVGAGI. V lost 2 bases and J 4 bases, leaving 10 bases between the germline ends. CDR3 protein: CASSYTGLADTQYF. DNA of the CDR3: TGTGCCAGCAGTTACACCGGACTGGCAGATACGCAGTATTTT.

This rearrangement joins TRBV27 to TRBJ1-2; 10 positions match TRBD1. Germline assignment: CDR1 MNHEY and CDR2 SMNVEV (reference sequence). The V and J ends lost 0 bases and 3 bases, in that order; junction bases with no gene match: 7. The CDR3 consists of 17 residues. CDR3 in DNA: TGTGCCAGCAGTTTATCGGGGGCGGACAGGGGGTACTATGGCTACACCTTC. Translating it yields CASSLSGADRGYYGYTF.

The chain couples TRBV18 to TRBJ1-3, with unresolved D. CDR1 is KGHSH and CDR2 is LQKENI in the germline V gene. The CDR3 totals 17 residues. The germline V and J ends were trimmed by 0 bases and 0 bases, with 12 bases remaining between them. CDR3 sequence reads: CASSPPGRPNSGNTIYF. The CDR3 bases are TGTGCCAGCTCACCACCTGGCAGGCCTAACTCTGGAAACACCATATATTTT. Looking up the rest from reference TRBV18 and TRBJ1-3 gives the full variable domain: NAGVMQNPRHLVRRRGQEARLRCSPMKGHSHVYWYRQLPEEGLKFMVYLQKENIIDESGMPKERFSAEFPKEGPSILRIQQVVRGDSAAYFCASSPPGRPNSGNTIYFGEGSWLTVV.

This chain links TRBV18 with TRBJ2-7; D is unresolved. V lost 2 bases and J lost 6, with 14 bases in between. The CDR3 totals 14 residues. CDR1 KGHSH and CDR2 LQKENI come from the germline V gene. The DNA of the CDR3 is TGTGCCAGCTCACCAACCAGAAGGTCCGGCGAGCAGTACTTC. Translating gives CASSPTRRSGEQYF.

J is TRBJ1-2 and V is TRBV9; tentatively, D is TRBD1 (5 bases). Germline CDR1 reads SGDLS; CDR2 reads YYNGEE. This CDR3 contains 18 residues. V lost 0 bases and J lost 0, with 18 bases in between. CDR3 protein: CASSVANRHSAANYGYTF. In nucleotides, the CDR3 is TGTGCCAGCAGCGTAGCAAACAGGCACTCGGCGGCTAACTATGGCTACACCTTC. Filled out from reference TRBV9 and TRBJ1-2, the complete variable domain reads DSGVTQTPKHLITATGQRVTLRCSPRSGDLSVYWYQQSLDQGLQFLIQYYNGEERAKGNILERFSAQQFPDLHSELNLSSLELGDSALYFCASSVANRHSAANYGYTFGSGTRLTVV.

The rearrangement joins TRBV14 to TRBJ2-2; D might be TRBD2 (5 bases). The CDR3 contains 13 residues. V was pared by 5 bases and J by 4 bases, with 8 bases between. The germline V gene encodes CDR1 SGHDN and CDR2 FVKESK. This chain's CDR3 is CASSGSITGELFF. The CDR3 bases are TGTGCCAGCAGCGGGAGTATCACCGGGGAGCTGTTTTTT. The full variable domain, in which reference TRBV14 and TRBJ2-2 provide the parts outside the CDR3, is EAGVTQFPSHSVIEKGQTVTLRCDPISGHDNLYWYRRVMGKEIKFLLHFVKESKQDESGMPNNRFLAERTGGTYSTLKVQPAELEDSGVYFCASSGSITGELFFGEGSRLTVL.

The V gene is TRBV6-5, the J gene TRBJ2-2, with TRBD1 matching 7 bases. Germline V lookup: CDR1 MNHEY, CDR2 SVGAGI. V lost 10 bases and J lost 4; bases outside the gene matches: 9. The CDR3 contains 14 residues. For the CDR3, the DNA is TGTGCCACCGACCGGGACAGAGCCACCGGGGAGCTGTTTTTT. This encodes CATDRDRATGELFF.

CDR3 in amino acids: CASSLQVGSEAFF. The CDR3 DNA follows: TGTGCCAGCAGCTTACAAGTCGGCTCTGAAGCTTTCTTT. The gene calls are TRBV7-3 and TRBJ1-1; D gene uncertain. From germline, CDR1 is SGHTA and CDR2 FQGTGA. The CDR3 length is 13 residues. V lost 2 bases, J lost 6 bases, and 10 bases lay in between.

V and J are TRBV28 and TRBJ1-2; D possibly corresponds to TRBD1 (5 bases). The CDR3 is 15 residues long. CDR1 and CDR2 from the germline V gene are MDHEN and SYDVKM. Trimming removed 2 bases at V and 6 bases at J, with 16 bases between. The CDR3 coding sequence is TGTGCCAGCAGTTTACAACGGCAGGGCGGGAATGGCTACACCTTC. Protein product: CASSLQRQGGNGYTF.

This sequence joins TRBV6-6 and TRBJ1-2; 10 nucleotides line up with TRBD1. V shed 9 bases, J shed 1 base, and the junction held 5 bases outside the gene matches. Germline V lookup: CDR1 MNHNY, CDR2 SVGAGI (reference sequence). The CDR3 runs to 14 residues. In nucleotides, the CDR3 is TGTGCCAGTAGGGGGACAGGGGATAACTATGGCTACACCTTC. Translation: CASRGTGDNYGYTF.

V usage is TRBV7-2 and J usage is TRBJ1-3; weak D call: TRBD1 (5 bases). Between the trimmed V and J ends, which lost 1 base and 2 bases, there was a span of 6 bases. The CDR3 is made up of 14 amino acids. From germline, CDR1 is SGHTA and CDR2 FQGNSA. CDR3 nucleotide sequence: TGTGCCAGCAGCTTAGGGGGGGCTGGAAACACCATATATTTT. It is translated as CASSLGGAGNTIYF.